This paragraph reports one T cell receptor (beta chain). Germline values: CDR1 MNHNY, CDR2 SVGAGI (reference sequence). This CDR3 spans 16 amino acids. V dropped 0 bases and J dropped 4 bases, with 10 bases sitting between them. This sample is part of a study of blood T cell repertoires in COVID-19. At the level of the study: COVID-19 samples, acute and convalescent, were from the United States, Italy and Spain. PBMCs, B-cell-depleted T cells, or T cells provided the cDNA or gDNA that made up the material.

Original methodology: Amplification with reference gene primers provided the estimates of nucleated cell counts. Using immunoSEQ multiplex PCR, the repertoire was profiled, and TCRdb retains in-frame clones only, with some absent. The V and J calls and the clone size are those of that table, but D and trimming were determined from the DNA. Counted here are about 110,000 clones, about 88% occurring once; the ten biggest clones make up over 2%. The material sequenced was peripheral blood. The TCR was taken from a human donor in a cohort sampled during active COVID-19. The J gene is TRBJ2-6, the V gene TRBV6-6; weak D call: TRBD2 (6 bases). CDR3 bases: TGTGCCAGCAGTTACTCCAGGGCGGGAGGGGCCAACGTCCTGACTTTC. This codes for CASSYSRAGGANVLTF.